This is a list of T cell receptor beta chains from one sample in a study of OX40 agonist ivuxolimab in advanced cancers. Generated by immunoSEQ multiplex PCR, the TCRdb table keeps only in-frame clones and is missing some. The sample shows about 75,000 clones, 70% to 90% of them seen only once. The material was CD4+ or CD8+ T cells sorted from blood, obtained in a trial of the OX40 agonist ivuxolimab. These receptors all stem from an adult with an advanced solid tumor such as melanoma, head and neck, liver or kidney cancer. CDR3s include the opening cysteine and the closing phenylalanine or tryptophan. Each record gives: clone size, J gene, V gene, D gene, CDR3 protein, CDR3 DNA. The D gene is left open where the match is weak. Expanded clones get a size class; other rows say once, few or many, or leave the size out.

few	TRBJ1-1	TRBV5-4	TRBD1	CASSLQGPMNTEAFF	TGTGCCAGCAGCCTACAGGGGCCCATGAACACTGAAGCTTTCTTT
once	TRBJ1-3	TRBV6-5	-	CASSSARFVNTIYF	TGTGCCAGCAGTTCCGCAAGATTTGTGAACACCATATATTTT
-	TRBJ2-2	TRBV27	-	CASRLQGGKGGELFF	TGTGCCAGCAGACTCCAGGGGGGGAAAGGCGGGGAGCTGTTTTTT
-	TRBJ1-4	TRBV5-4	-	CASSLSGEAKLFF	TGTGCCAGCAGCTTGAGCGGGGAAGCAAAACTGTTTTTT
-	TRBJ2-5	TRBV7-9	TRBD2	CASSLARRGRETQYF	TGTGCCAGCAGCTTAGCGCGTCGCGGGAGGGAGACCCAGTACTTC
-	TRBJ1-4	TRBV6-1	-	CASSSGEKLFF	TGTGCCAGCAGTTCGGGGGAAAAACTGTTTTTT
medium-sized	TRBJ2-7	TRBV10-1	-	CASQTGPTGEQYF	TGCGCCAGCCAAACTGGACCGACGGGAGAGCAGTACTTC
once	TRBJ2-7	TRBV19	TRBD2	CASSVTSGSAYEQYF	TGTGCCAGTAGTGTGACTAGCGGGAGCGCCTACGAGCAGTACTTC
once	TRBJ1-2	TRBV19	-	CASSNPLDSFNYGYTF	TGTGCCAGTAGTAACCCCCTCGACAGCTTTAACTATGGCTACACCTTC
-	TRBJ2-7	TRBV4-2	-	CASSQADGIEQYF	TGTGCCAGCAGCCAAGCGGACGGGATAGAGCAGTACTTC
-	TRBJ1-1	TRBV7-2	-	CASSRASWTEAFF	TGTGCCAGCAGCAGGGCCTCGTGGACTGAAGCTTTCTTT
-	TRBJ2-7	TRBV15	-	CATSRDRTGRAYEQYF	TGTGCCACCAGCAGAGATCGGACGGGTCGCGCCTACGAGCAGTACTTC
-	TRBJ1-1	TRBV7-9	-	CASSGGQGGTEAFF	TGTGCCAGCAGCGGAGGCCAGGGAGGCACTGAAGCTTTCTTT